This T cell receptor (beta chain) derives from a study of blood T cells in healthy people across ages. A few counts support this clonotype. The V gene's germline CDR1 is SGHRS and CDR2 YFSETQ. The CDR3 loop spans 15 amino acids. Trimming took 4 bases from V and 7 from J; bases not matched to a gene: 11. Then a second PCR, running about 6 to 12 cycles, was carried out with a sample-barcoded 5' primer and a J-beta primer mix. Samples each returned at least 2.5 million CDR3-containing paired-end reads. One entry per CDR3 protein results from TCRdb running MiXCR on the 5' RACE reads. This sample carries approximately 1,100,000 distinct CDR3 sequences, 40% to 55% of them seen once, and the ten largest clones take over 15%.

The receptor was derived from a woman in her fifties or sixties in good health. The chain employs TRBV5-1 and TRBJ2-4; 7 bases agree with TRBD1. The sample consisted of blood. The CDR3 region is CASSPVRGGMNIQYF. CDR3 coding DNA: TGCGCCAGCAGCCCCGTTCGAGGGGGCATGAACATTCAGTACTTC.